The 5 T cell receptor beta chains given below trace back to one sample, sequenced in a study of human T cells and chemical hapten exposure. TCRdb re-derived calls from the RACE reads in MiXCR, one entry per CDR3 protein. Among more than 95,000 distinct CDR3 sequences, about 12% were seen once, and the ten largest hold 1.4%. As for time point: patch test 1, 2 weeks after DPC sensitization. The treatment denotes: therapeutic diphenylcyclopropenone sensitization with weekly scalp DPC. Sequenced material: whole blood, taken in connection with sensitization to the hapten diphenylcyclopropenone (DPC). The origin of the receptors is a woman aged 45 to 65 with alopecia areata. Some clones in this sample may be carry-over from other donors' samples.

This clonotype was recorded many times. V and J are TRBV2 and TRBJ2-1, with TRBD2 matching over 11 bases. From germline, CDR1 is SNHLY and CDR2 FYNNEI. The CDR3 extends over 14 amino acids. With 7 bases clipped from V and 8 bases from J, the junction kept 7 bases outside the gene matches. CDR3 DNA: TGTGCCAGCAAGGGAACTAGCGGGAGCGATGAGCAGTTCTTC. The encoded protein is CASKGTSGSDEQFF.

This clonotype was seen a few times. The V gene is TRBV24-1, the J gene TRBJ2-2, with D possibly being TRBD1 (6 bases). Germline values: CDR1 KGHDR, CDR2 SFDVKD. The CDR3 is made up of 15 amino acids. V lost 4 bases and J 1 base, leaving 9 bases between the germline ends. The CDR3 DNA follows: TGTGCCACCAGTGAAGTGACAGGGAACACCGGGGAGCTGTTTTTT. This gives the protein CATSEVTGNTGELFF.

This clonotype was recorded at least ten times. The chain couples TRBV5-1 to TRBJ1-1, with unresolved D. The germline V gene has CDR1 SGHRS and CDR2 YFSETQ. This CDR3 has 14 residues. V lost 2 bases and J lost 3, with 11 bases in between. The CDR3: CASSLYGIDTEAFF. The CDR3 coding sequence is TGCGCCAGCAGCTTATACGGGATCGACACTGAAGCTTTCTTT.

This clonotype has more than one count but fewer than ten. One end of the junction is discordant with germline, which a read error may explain. This chain connects TRBV5-1 to TRBJ2-1, with D possibly being TRBD2 (6 bases). This CDR3 region has 16 residues. Germline assignment: CDR1 SGHRS and CDR2 YFSETQ. CDR3 DNA: TGCGCCAGCAGCTTGGTGCCTTCGGGAGAGAACAATGTGCAGTTCTTC. The encoded protein is CASSLVPSGENNVQFF.

This chain connects TRBV19 to TRBJ2-2; D not resolved. The germline V gene encodes CDR1 LNHDA and CDR2 SQIVND (reference sequence). Deletions cut 7 bases from V and 0 bases from J, with 9 bases between. This CDR3 has 14 amino acids. CDR3 nucleotide sequence: TGTGCCAGTATCGGGCCAGCGAACACCGGGGAGCTGTTTTTT. Residues: CASIGPANTGELFF.